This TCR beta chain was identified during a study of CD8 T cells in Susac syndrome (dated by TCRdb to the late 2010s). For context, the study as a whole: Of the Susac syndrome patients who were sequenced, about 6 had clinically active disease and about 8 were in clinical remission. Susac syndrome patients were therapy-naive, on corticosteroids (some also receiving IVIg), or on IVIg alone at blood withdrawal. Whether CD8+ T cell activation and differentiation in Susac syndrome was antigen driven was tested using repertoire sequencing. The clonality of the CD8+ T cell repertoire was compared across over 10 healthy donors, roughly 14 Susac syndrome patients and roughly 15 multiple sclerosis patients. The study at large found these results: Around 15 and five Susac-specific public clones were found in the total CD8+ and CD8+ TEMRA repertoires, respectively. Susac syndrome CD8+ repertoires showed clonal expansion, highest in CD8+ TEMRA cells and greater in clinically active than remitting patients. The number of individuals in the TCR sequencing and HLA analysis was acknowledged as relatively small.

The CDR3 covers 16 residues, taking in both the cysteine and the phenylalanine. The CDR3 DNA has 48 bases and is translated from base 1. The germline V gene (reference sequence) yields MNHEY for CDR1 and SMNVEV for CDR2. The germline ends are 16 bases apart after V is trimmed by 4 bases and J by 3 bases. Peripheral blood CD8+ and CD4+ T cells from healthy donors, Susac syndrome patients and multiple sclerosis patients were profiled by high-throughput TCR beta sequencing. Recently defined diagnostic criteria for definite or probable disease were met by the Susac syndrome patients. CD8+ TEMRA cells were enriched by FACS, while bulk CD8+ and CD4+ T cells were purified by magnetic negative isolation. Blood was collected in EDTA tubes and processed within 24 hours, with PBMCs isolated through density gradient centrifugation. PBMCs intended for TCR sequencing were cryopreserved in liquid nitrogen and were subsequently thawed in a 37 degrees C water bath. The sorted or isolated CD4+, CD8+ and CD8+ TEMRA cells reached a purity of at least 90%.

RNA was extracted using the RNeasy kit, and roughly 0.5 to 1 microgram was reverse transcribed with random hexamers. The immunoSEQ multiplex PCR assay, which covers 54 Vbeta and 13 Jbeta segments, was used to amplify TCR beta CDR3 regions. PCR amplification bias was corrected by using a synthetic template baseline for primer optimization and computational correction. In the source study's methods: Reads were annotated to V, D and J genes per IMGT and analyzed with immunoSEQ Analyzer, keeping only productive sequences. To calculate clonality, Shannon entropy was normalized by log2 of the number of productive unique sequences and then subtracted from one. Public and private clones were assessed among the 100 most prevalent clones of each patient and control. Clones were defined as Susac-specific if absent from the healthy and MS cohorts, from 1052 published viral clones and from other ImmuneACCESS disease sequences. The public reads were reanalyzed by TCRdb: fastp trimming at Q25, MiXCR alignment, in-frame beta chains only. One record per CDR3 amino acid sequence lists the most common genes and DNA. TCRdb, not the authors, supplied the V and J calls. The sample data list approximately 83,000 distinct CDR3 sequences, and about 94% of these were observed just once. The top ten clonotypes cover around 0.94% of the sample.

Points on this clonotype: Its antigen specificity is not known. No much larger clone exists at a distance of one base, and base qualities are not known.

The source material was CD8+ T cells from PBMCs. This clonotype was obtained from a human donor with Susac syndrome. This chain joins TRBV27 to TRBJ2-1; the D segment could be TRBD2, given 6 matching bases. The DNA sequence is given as TGTGCCAGCAGTTGGGGAGGCGGAGATTTCTACAATGAGCAGTTCTTC. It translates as CASSWGGGDFYNEQFF.